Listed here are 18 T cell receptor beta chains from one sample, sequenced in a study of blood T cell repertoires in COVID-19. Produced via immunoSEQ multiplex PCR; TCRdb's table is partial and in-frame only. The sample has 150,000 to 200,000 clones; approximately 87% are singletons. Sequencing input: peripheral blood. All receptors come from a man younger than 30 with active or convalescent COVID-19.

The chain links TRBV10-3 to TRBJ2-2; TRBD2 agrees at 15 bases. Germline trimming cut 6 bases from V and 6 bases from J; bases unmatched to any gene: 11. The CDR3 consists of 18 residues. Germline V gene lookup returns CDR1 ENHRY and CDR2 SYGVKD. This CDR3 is CAISRTSGRALAAGELFF. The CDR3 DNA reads TGTGCCATCAGCCGGACTAGCGGGAGGGCCCTCGCGGCCGGGGAGCTGTTTTTT.

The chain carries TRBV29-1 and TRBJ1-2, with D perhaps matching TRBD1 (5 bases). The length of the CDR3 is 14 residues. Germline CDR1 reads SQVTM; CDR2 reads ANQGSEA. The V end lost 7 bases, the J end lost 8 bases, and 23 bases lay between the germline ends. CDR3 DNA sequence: TGCAGCGCCTCGGCGGGGGGTGTAGTGCGAGGCTACACCTTC. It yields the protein CSASAGGVVRGYTF.

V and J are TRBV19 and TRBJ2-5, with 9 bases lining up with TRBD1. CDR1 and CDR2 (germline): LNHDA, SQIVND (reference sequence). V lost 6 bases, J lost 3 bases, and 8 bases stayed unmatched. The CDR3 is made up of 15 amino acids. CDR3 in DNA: TGTGCCAGTAGCCAGGACAGGGGCGTGGAAGAGACCCAGTACTTC. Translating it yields CASSQDRGVEETQYF. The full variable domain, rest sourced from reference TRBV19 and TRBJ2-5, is DGGITQSPKYLFRKEGQNVTLSCEQNLNHDAMYWYRQDPGQGLRLIYYSQIVNDFQKGDIAEGYSVSREKKESFPLTVTSAQKNPTAFYLCASSQDRGVEETQYFGPGTRLLVL.

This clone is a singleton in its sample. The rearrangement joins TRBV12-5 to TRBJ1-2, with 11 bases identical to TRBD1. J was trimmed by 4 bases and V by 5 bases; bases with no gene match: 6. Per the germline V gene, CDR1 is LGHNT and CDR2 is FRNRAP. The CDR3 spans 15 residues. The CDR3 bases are TGTGCTAGTGGTGGGGGACAGGGGGGAACCTATGGCTACACCTTC. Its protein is CASGGGQGGTYGYTF.

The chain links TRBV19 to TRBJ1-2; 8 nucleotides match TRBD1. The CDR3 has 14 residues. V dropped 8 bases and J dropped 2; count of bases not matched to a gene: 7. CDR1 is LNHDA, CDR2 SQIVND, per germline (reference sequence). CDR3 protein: CASAIRQGNYGYTF. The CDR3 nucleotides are TGTGCCAGTGCCATCCGACAGGGGAACTATGGCTACACCTTC.

In DNA form, the CDR3 reads TGTGCCGCGGGAGGGTCTGGGGCCAACGTCCTGACTTTC. Protein sequence: CAAGGSGANVLTF. The rearrangement links TRBV5-4 to TRBJ2-6, with 9 bases identical to TRBD2. CDR1 SGHNT and CDR2 YYREEE come from the germline V gene (reference sequence). The ends lost 10 bases at V and 1 base at J; junction bases unmatched: 0. This CDR3 is built from 13 residues.

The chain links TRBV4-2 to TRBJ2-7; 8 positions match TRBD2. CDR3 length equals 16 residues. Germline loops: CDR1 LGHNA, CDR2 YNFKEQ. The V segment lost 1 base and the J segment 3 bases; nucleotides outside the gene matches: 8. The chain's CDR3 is CASSQVISGTNYEQYF. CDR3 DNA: TGTGCCAGCAGCCAAGTTATTAGCGGGACCAACTACGAGCAGTACTTC.

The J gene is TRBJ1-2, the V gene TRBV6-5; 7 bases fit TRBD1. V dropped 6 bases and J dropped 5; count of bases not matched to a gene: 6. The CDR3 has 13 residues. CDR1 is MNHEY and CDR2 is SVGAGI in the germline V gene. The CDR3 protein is CASRETGHYGYTF. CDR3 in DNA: TGTGCCAGCAGAGAGACAGGGCATTATGGCTACACCTTC.

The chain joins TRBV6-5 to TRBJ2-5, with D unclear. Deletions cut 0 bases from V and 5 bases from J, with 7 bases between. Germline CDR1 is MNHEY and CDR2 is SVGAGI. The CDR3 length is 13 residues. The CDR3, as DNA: TGTGCCAGCAGTTACTCGTTCTCTGAGACCCAGTACTTC. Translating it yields CASSYSFSETQYF.

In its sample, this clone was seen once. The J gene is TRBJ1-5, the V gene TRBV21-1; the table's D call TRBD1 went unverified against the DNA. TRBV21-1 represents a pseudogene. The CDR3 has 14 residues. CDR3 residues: CASSPQGRGQPQHF. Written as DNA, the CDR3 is TGTGCCAGCAGTCCGCAGGGGAGAGGGCAGCCCCAGCATTTT.

The CDR3: CASTSGQGGQPQHF. The CDR3 region has the DNA TGTGCCAGCACCTCGGGACAGGGTGGTCAGCCCCAGCATTTT. The chain links TRBV28 to TRBJ1-5; 9 bases are a match to TRBD1. Germline trimming cut 7 bases from V and 6 bases from J; bases unmatched to any gene: 7. The CDR3 runs to 14 residues. Germline V gene lookup returns CDR1 MDHEN and CDR2 SYDVKM.

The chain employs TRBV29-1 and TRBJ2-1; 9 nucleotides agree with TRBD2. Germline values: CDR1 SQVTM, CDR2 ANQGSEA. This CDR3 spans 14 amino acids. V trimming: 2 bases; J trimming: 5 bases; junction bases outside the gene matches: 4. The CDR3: CSVESASGNNEQFF. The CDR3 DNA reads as TGCAGCGTTGAATCGGCTAGCGGGAACAATGAGCAGTTCTTC.

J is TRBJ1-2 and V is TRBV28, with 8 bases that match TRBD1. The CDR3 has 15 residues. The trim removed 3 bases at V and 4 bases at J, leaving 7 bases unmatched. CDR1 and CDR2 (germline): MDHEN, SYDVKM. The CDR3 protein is CASSLGQELFYGYTF. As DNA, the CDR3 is TGTGCCAGCAGTTTGGGACAGGAACTTTTCTATGGCTACACCTTC.

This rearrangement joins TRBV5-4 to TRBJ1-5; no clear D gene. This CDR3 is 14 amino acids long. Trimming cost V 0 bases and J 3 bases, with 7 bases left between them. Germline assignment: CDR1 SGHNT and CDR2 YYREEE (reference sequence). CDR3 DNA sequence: TGTGCCAGCAGCTTGGCCGGGGTCAATCAGCCCCAGCATTTT. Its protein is CASSLAGVNQPQHF.

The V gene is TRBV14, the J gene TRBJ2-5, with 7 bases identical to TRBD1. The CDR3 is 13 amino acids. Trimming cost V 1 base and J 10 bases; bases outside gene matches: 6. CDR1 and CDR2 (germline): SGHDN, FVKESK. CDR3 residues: CASSQVTGSFQYF. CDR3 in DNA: TGTGCCAGCAGCCAAGTGACAGGGTCTTTCCAGTACTTC.

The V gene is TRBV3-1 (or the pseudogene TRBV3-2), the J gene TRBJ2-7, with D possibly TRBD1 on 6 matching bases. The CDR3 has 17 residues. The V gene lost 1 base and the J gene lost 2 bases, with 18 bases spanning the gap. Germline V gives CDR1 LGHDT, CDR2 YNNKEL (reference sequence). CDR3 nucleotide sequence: TGTGCCAGCAGCCAAGCCCGGGACATACCCTTCCCCTACGAGCAGTACTTC. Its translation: CASSQARDIPFPYEQYF.

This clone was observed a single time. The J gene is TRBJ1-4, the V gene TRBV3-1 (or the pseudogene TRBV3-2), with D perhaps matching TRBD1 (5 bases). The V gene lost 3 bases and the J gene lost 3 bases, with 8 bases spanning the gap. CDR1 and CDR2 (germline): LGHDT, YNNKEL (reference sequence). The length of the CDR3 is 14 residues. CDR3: CASSHRRANEKLFF. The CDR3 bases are TGTGCCAGCAGCCACCGCAGGGCTAATGAAAAACTGTTTTTT.

Here the CDR3 DNA reads TGTGCCTGGAGCTCCGGCACAGATACGCAGTATTTT. Translation gives CAWSSGTDTQYF. The chain has TRBV30 and TRBJ2-3; D is undetermined. Deletions cut 3 bases from V and 1 base from J, with 5 bases between. CDR1 GTSNPN and CDR2 SVGIG come from the germline V gene (reference sequence). The CDR3 totals 12 residues.